These 17 T cell receptor beta chains originate from one sample sequenced in a study of shared clonotypes between healthy human individuals (dated by TCRdb to the early 2020s). The library was prepared using the immunoSEQ multiplex PCR assay. TCRdb carries this immuneACCESS record with in-frame sequences only. Its versions omit some clonotypes, under half of them owing to an unresolved V gene in the studies checked, with the rest unexplained. For this sample there are about 2.2 million clones; about 93% appear just once. Less than 2% of the sample comes from the top ten. CD8 naive samples were obtained by positive selection for CCR7 among CD45RO-negative cells, yielding a CD45RA+CCR7+ population from which TemRA cells were excluded. The source material was naive CD8+ T cells from PBMCs. This specimen's cell subset or site label, per the study, means: CD45RA+CCR7+. The origin of the receptors is a man aged 18 to 35 in good health. Some clones in this sample may be carry-over from other donors' samples.

The gene calls are TRBV6-1 and TRBJ2-1; tentatively, D is TRBD2 (7 bases). V shed 2 bases and J shed 8 bases, with 22 bases lying between them. CDR3 size: 17 residues. Germline CDR1 reads MNHNS; CDR2 reads SASEGT. Here the CDR3 reads CASSEWGGLGLYDEQFF. The CDR3 nucleotides read TGTGCCAGCAGTGAATGGGGGGGGCTAGGCTTGTACGATGAGCAGTTCTTC.

V gene TRBV7-9 combines with J gene TRBJ2-7; the match to TRBD1 covers 7 bases. Germline trimming cut 1 base from V and 2 bases from J; bases unmatched to any gene: 5. Germline CDR1 reads SEHNR; CDR2 reads FQNEAQ (reference sequence). The CDR3 loop spans 15 amino acids. DNA of the CDR3: TGTGCCAGCAGCTTAGTACAGGGGAATACCTACGAGCAGTACTTC. It specifies CASSLVQGNTYEQYF.

This chain uses TRBV13 with TRBJ2-7; 13 nucleotides match TRBD2. This CDR3 contains 13 residues. Germline trimming cut 4 bases from V and 9 bases from J; bases unmatched to any gene: 3. Germline loops: CDR1 PRHDT, CDR2 FYEKMQ (reference sequence). The CDR3 region is CASSSGTSGMQYF. For the CDR3, the DNA is TGTGCCAGCAGCTCCGGGACTAGCGGGATGCAGTACTTC.

The genes are TRBV2 and TRBJ2-3, with 7 bases fitting TRBD1. With 6 bases clipped from V and 0 bases from J, the junction kept 9 bases outside the gene matches. The germline gives CDR1 SNHLY, CDR2 FYNNEI. This CDR3 has 16 amino acids. Here the CDR3 DNA reads TGTGCCAGCAGGCGAGAGGGGGCCTTGAGCACAGATACGCAGTATTTT. Protein: CASRREGALSTDTQYF.

As to this clone: Other DNA sequences in the sample encode the same CDR3. V and J are TRBV7-9 and TRBJ2-3; a possible D gene is TRBD2 (6 bases). Per germline, CDR1 SEHNR and CDR2 FQNEAQ (reference sequence). V was shortened by 8 bases and J by 0 bases, with 12 bases between the two germline ends. The CDR3 has 14 amino acids. The CDR3 DNA sequence: TGTGCCAGCTCCCTTCGGGGGAGCACAGATACGCAGTATTTT. Protein product: CASSLRGSTDTQYF. Variable domain in full (rest from reference TRBV7-9 and TRBJ2-3): DTGVSQNPRHKITKRGQNVTFRCDPISEHNRLYWYRQTLGQGPEFLTYFQNEAQLEKSRLLSDRFSAERPKGSFSTLEIQRTEQGDSAMYLCASSLRGSTDTQYFGPGTRLTVL.

This chain connects TRBV5-1 to TRBJ2-1, with 14 bases identical to TRBD2. This CDR3 has 17 amino acids. The germline V gene has CDR1 SGHRS and CDR2 YFSETQ. V lost 4 bases and J lost 1; bases outside the gene matches: 4. Here the CDR3 DNA reads TGCGCCAGCAGCCCCCGACTAGCGGGAGGGTCCTACAATGAGCAGTTCTTC. Protein sequence: CASSPRLAGGSYNEQFF. Full variable domain (missing parts from reference TRBV5-1 and TRBJ2-1): KAGVTQTPRYLIKTRGQQVTLSCSPISGHRSVSWYQQTPGQGLQFLFEYFSETQRNKGNFPGRFSGRQFSNSRSEMNVSTLELGDSALYLCASSPRLAGGSYNEQFFGPGTRLTVL.

This clone was found once. The rearrangement uses TRBV19 and TRBJ2-6; tentative D call: TRBD1 (6 bases). This CDR3 contains 14 residues. V lost 5 bases and J lost 4, with 9 bases in between. Germline CDR1 is LNHDA and CDR2 is SQIVND (reference sequence). Written as DNA, the CDR3 is TGTGCCAGTAGTGTGGGGGCCGGGGCCAACGTCCTGACTTTC. Encoded protein: CASSVGAGANVLTF.

CDR3 bases: TGCGCCAGCAGCTTCGGGGGCCAAGAGACCCAGTACTTC. Translation: CASSFGGQETQYF. The chain uses TRBV5-1 and TRBJ2-5, with D possibly TRBD2 on 6 matching bases. This CDR3 comprises 13 residues. Germline V gene data show CDR1 as SGHRS and CDR2 as YFSETQ. The V gene lost 2 bases and the J gene lost 1 base, with 6 bases spanning the gap.

The chain employs TRBV6-1 and TRBJ2-7; D is undetermined. Trimming took 7 bases from V and 3 from J, leaving 13 bases between them. Germline loops: CDR1 MNHNS, CDR2 SASEGT. The CDR3 contains 13 residues. Here the CDR3 reads CASTPKWGYEQYF. The CDR3 nucleotides are TGTGCCAGCACCCCTAAATGGGGCTACGAGCAGTACTTC.

With respect to this clone: Other DNA sequences in the sample encode the same CDR3. V usage is TRBV29-1 and J usage is TRBJ1-1; a possible D gene is TRBD1 (6 bases). Germline loops: CDR1 SQVTM, CDR2 ANQGSEA. Between the trimmed V and J ends, which lost 6 bases and 1 base, there was a span of 9 bases. This CDR3 contains 12 residues. CDR3 residues: CSVTTGNTEAFF. The CDR3 DNA reads as TGCAGCGTGACGACAGGGAACACTGAAGCTTTCTTT.

The rearrangement links TRBV5-1 to TRBJ2-1; perhaps TRBD1 as D (5 bases). The V end was cut by 4 bases, the J end by 8 bases, with 22 bases between. The germline V gene encodes CDR1 SGHRS and CDR2 YFSETQ. The CDR3 runs 16 residues. The CDR3 here is CASSLLLVQQGDEQFF. The CDR3 DNA sequence: TGCGCCAGCAGCCTACTTTTAGTCCAACAAGGGGATGAGCAGTTCTTC.

In this sample, this clone turned up once. The rearrangement links TRBV9 to TRBJ2-1, with 8 bases matching TRBD1. The trim removed 4 bases at V and 1 base at J, leaving 7 bases unmatched. Germline V gene sequence: CDR1 SGDLS, CDR2 YYNGEE. This CDR3 region has 16 residues. Here the CDR3 DNA reads TGTGCCAGCAGCCTACGCCAGGGGGCTTCCTACAATGAGCAGTTCTTC. Translation gives CASSLRQGASYNEQFF.

This chain joins TRBV19 and TRBJ2-7, with a possible D match to TRBD1 (6 bases). The V end was cut by 4 bases, the J end by 2 bases, with 9 bases between. The CDR3 runs 13 residues. Germline CDR1 reads LNHDA; CDR2 reads SQIVND (reference sequence). CDR3 region: CASSTDSPYEQYF. DNA for the CDR3: TGTGCCAGTAGTACGGACAGCCCCTACGAGCAGTACTTC.

V usage is TRBV25-1 and J usage is TRBJ1-6; the D is unclear. Deletions cut 1 base from V and 7 bases from J, with 11 bases between. CDR3 length: 15 amino acids. The germline CDR1 and CDR2 sequences are MGHDK and SYGVNS. The CDR3 DNA reads as TGTGCCAGCAGTGAATTCGGCAGTGCCAATTCACCCCTCCACTTT. It specifies CASSEFGSANSPLHF.

Remarks on this clone: The sample carries other DNA sequences with the same CDR3. The chain couples TRBV28 to TRBJ2-7, with 8 bases that match TRBD1. The CDR3 has 12 residues. J gave up 4 bases and V 5 bases, and 1 base lay outside the gene matches. Germline V gene lookup returns CDR1 MDHEN and CDR2 SYDVKM. The CDR3 sequence is CASSQGAYEQYF. In DNA, the CDR3 is TGTGCCAGCAGTCAGGGGGCATACGAGCAGTACTTC.

The chain has TRBV6-5 and TRBJ2-5; D remains unclear. The CDR3 runs to 15 residues. Germline V CDR1 and CDR2: MNHEY, SVGAGI. V lost 6 bases and J lost 1, with 15 bases in between. The CDR3 DNA is TGTGCCAGCAGGCCCTCTAACAGTCTCCAAGAGACCCAGTACTTC. Amino acid sequence: CASRPSNSLQETQYF.

The genes are TRBV5-6 and TRBJ2-7; D possibly uses TRBD1 or TRBD2 (5 bases each). The CDR3 totals 14 residues. Germline lookup yields CDR1 SGHDT and CDR2 YYEEEE. The V gene lost 3 bases and the J gene lost 5 bases, with 15 bases spanning the gap. The chain's CDR3 is CASSYGTGAHEQYF. In nucleotides, the CDR3 is TGTGCCAGCAGCTACGGGACCGGGGCACACGAGCAGTACTTC.